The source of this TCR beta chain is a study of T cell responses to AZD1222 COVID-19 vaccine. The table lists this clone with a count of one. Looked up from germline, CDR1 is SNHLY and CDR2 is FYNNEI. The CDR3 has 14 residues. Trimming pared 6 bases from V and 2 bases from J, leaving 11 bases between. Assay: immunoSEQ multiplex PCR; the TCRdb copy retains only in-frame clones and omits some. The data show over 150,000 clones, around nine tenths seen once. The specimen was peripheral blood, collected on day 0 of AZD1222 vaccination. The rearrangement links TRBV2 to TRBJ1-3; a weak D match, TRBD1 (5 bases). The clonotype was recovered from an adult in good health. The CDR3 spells CASSHTGAGNTIYF. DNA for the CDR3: TGTGCCAGCAGCCATACAGGAGCTGGAAACACCATATATTTT.